This T cell receptor (beta chain) was sequenced during a study of post-analysis software for immune sequencing data (dated by TCRdb to the mid-2010s). For context, the study as a whole: Recorded disease courses included relapsing-remitting, secondary progressive and progressive-relapsing multiple sclerosis, with some patients lacking subtype annotation. The patient repertoires were compared against approximately ten previously published healthy control repertoires obtained from donors aged roughly 6 to 26 years. A subset of samples was prepared in parallel using single-end sample barcoding, then pooled and co-amplified after Illumina adapter ligation. What the work shows at the level of the full study, not this receptor alone: Four or five TRBV segments, including TRBV5-6, TRBV5-1 and TRBV20-1, were significantly more frequent in patients than controls. Significantly lower normalized Chao1 diversity was found in multiple sclerosis patients than in controls, suggesting substantial peripheral T-cell clonal expansion. Strong co-clustering of samples prepared in the same batch was shown by direct clustering with F measure, prompting a batch-effect correction. The control group was slightly older than the multiple sclerosis patient group.

Concerning this clonotype: Its antigen is unknown. There are no base qualities to consult, and no much larger clone falls within one base.

TCR beta repertoires were profiled from peripheral blood of under 15 young patients with multiple sclerosis to demonstrate the VDJtools post-analysis software. The multiple sclerosis patients were children and adolescents between about 6 and 16 years of age. Receptors were amplified or captured by PCR. For sequencing, an Illumina HiSeq 2500 was employed. To reduce PCR and sequencing biases, unique molecular identifiers were built into the TCR beta cDNA libraries. Every 1 to 10 million input T cells yielded approximately 500,000 cDNA molecules, meaning each molecule approximated one T cell. The patient libraries were prepared and sequenced with the same protocol used for the earlier healthy control dataset. Within a given batch, samples were prepared together, multiplexed and sequenced on the same HiSeq lane. Per the authors' processing: MIGEC was used to process the raw barcoded reads, and molecular identifier groups with only a single read were discarded before consensus assembly and CDR3 extraction. VDJtools was used for post-analysis of the clonotype tables, and diversity was normalized by down-sampling every dataset to the size of the smallest sample. To correct batch-related cross-sample contamination, repertoire overlap clustering matched CDR3 amino acid sequences but not nucleotide sequences. TCRdb ran its own pipeline on the public reads, namely fastp trimming at Q25 and MiXCR clone calling, and kept in-frame beta chains. Entries are consolidated by CDR3 protein sequence, retaining the most common genes and DNA. For this entry, the V and J calls and clone size follow TCRdb and not the study's own pipeline. This sample lists fewer than 850,000 distinct CDR3 sequences; about 32% were detected once. Jointly, the top ten make up more than 0.45% of the sample.

The CDR3 measures 13 amino acids from cysteine to phenylalanine. The only DNA kept is the CDR3, 39 bases in frame from the first base. As encoded in the germline V gene, CDR1 is MNHNS while CDR2 is SASEGT. The sequence was collected from a girl between 5 and 17 years old with multiple sclerosis. The V gene is TRBV6-1 and the J gene is TRBJ2-7; the D call could be TRBD1 or TRBD2, with each sharing 5 bases. Gene TRBJ2-4 matches the end of the DNA better, so the J call may be wrong. Sequencing input: blood. The nucleotide sequence is TGTGCCAGCAGTGAATCCGGGGCGGGCATTCAGTACTTC. Its amino acids are CASSESGAGIQYF.